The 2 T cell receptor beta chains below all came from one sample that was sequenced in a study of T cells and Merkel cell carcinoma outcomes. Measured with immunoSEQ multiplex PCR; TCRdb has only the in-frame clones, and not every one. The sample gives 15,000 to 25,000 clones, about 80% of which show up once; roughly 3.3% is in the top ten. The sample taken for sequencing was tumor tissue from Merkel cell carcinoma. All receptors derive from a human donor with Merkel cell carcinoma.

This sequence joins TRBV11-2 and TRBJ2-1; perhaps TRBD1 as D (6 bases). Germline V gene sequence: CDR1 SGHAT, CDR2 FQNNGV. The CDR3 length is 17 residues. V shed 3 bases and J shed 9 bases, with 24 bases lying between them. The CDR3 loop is CASSLEDRYNSGSEQFF. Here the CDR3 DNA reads TGTGCCAGCAGCTTGGAGGACAGATATAATTCGGGGAGTGAGCAGTTCTTC.

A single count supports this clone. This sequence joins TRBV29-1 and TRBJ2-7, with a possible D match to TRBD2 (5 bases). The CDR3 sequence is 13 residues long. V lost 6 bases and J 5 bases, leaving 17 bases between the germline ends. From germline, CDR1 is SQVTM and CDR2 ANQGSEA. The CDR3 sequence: CSVSYARDNEQYF. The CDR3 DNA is TGCAGCGTCTCTTACGCGAGGGATAACGAGCAGTACTTC.